Here is one TCR beta chain with its context. The antigen remains undetermined. Use of 60 Vbeta and 13 Jbeta primers characterized the PCR. Method: immunoSEQ multiplex PCR; TCRdb's copy keeps in-frame clones and lacks some. The table shows some 60,000 clones, with over 75% occurring only once. The record originates from a study of cytomegalovirus exposure and HLA in healthy donors. Study-level results: Analyses of presence/absence relied on an assumption of roughly uniform sequencing depth across donors. Earlier analysis looked at TCR beta V segments, and most were productive about 87% or about 30% of the time.

Trimming took 3 bases from V and 6 from J; bases not matched to a gene: 29. Germline values: CDR1 WSHSY, CDR2 SAAADI. The CDR3 has 22 residues. The sequence came from a male donor in good health and CMV-seronegative. The material sequenced was PBMCs. The rearrangement uses TRBV10-2 and TRBJ2-5; 9 bases fit TRBD1. The CDR3 DNA is TGCGCCAGCAGTGAAATTCACACCATCTCACAGGGGGCATCACTGGGTGGAAAGACCCAGTACTTC. Protein sequence: CASSEIHTISQGASLGGKTQYF.